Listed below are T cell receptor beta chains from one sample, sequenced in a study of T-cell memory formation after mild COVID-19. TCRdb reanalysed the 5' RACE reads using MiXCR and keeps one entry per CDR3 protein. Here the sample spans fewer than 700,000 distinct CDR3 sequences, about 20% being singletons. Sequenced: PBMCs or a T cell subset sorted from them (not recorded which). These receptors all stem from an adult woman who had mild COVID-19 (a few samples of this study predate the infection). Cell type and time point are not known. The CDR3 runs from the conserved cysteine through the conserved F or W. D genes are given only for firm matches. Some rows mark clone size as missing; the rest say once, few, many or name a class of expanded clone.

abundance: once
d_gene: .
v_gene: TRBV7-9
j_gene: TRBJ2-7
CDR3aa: CASSLSAARRSSYEQYF
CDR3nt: TGTGCCAGCAGCTTATCGGCCGCCCGCCGATCCTCCTACGAGCAGTACTTC

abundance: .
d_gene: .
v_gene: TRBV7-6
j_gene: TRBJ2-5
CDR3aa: CASSLTSGPRGETQYF
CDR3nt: TGTGCCAGCAGCCTTACTAGCGGCCCCAGGGGGGAGACCCAGTACTTC

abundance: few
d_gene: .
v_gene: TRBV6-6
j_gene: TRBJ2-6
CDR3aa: CASLVQGTGANVLTF
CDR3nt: TGTGCCAGCCTAGTCCAGGGAACTGGGGCCAACGTCCTGACTTTC

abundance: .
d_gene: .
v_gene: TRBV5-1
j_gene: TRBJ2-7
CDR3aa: CASSSGTMGDEQYF
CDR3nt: TGCGCCAGCAGTTCCGGGACAATGGGGGACGAGCAGTACTTC

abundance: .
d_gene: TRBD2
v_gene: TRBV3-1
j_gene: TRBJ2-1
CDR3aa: CASSQVKPGSLAGEDEQFF
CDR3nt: TGTGCCAGCAGCCAAGTAAAGCCAGGGAGTCTAGCGGGAGAGGATGAGCAGTTCTTC

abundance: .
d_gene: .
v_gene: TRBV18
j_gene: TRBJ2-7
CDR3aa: CASSSGSLYEQYF
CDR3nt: TGTGCCAGCTCTTCCGGGAGCCTCTACGAGCAGTACTTC

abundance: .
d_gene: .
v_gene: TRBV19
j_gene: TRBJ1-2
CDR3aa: CASSYDSIGTYGYTF
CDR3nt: TGTGCCAGTAGTTATGACTCCATCGGGACCTATGGCTACACCTTC

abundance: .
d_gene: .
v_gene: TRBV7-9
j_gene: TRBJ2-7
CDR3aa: CAGSLDPFFEQYF
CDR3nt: TGTGCCGGGTCCTTGGACCCCTTCTTCGAGCAGTACTTC

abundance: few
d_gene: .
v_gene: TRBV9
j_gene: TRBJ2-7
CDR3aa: CASSPWDAGAYEQYF
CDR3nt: TGTGCCAGCAGCCCGTGGGACGCCGGGGCCTACGAGCAGTACTTC

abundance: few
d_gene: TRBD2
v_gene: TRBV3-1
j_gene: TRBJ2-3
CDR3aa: CASSHFVAGDTQYF
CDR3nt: TGTGCCAGCAGCCACTTCGTAGCGGGAGATACGCAGTATTTT

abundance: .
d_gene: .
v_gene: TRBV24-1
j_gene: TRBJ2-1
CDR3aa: CATRGSLPTSGEQFF
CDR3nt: TGTGCCACCAGAGGAAGTCTCCCTACTTCGGGGGAGCAGTTCTTC

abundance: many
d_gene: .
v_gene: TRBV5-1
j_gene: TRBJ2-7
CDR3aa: CASSSTGGITYEQYF
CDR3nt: TGCGCCAGCAGCTCAACCGGCGGGATCACCTACGAGCAGTACTTC

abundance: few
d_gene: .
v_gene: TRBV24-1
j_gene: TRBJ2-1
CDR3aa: CATSDTGRGGDEQFF
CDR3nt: TGTGCCACCAGTGACACCGGACGAGGGGGTGATGAGCAGTTCTTC

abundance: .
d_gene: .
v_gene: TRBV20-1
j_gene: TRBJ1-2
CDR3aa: CSARDRGSDYGYTF
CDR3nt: TGCAGTGCTAGAGATAGAGGGAGTGACTATGGCTACACCTTC